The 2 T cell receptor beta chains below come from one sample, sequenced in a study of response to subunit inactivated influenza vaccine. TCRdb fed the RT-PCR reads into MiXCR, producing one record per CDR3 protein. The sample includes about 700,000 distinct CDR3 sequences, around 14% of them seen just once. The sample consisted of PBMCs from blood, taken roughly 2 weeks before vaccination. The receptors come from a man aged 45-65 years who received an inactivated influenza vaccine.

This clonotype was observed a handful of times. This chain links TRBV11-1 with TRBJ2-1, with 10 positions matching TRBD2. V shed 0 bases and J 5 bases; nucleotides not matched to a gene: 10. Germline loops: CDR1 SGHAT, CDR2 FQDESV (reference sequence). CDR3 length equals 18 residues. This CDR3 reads CASSLALAGDRLDNEQFF. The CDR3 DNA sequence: TGTGCCAGCAGCTTAGCTCTAGCGGGAGATCGGTTGGACAATGAGCAGTTCTTC.

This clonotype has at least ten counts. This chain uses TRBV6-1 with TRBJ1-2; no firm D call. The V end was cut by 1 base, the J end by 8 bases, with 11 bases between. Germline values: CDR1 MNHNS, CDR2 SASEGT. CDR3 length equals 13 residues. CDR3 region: CASSEGTGLGYTF. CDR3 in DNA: TGTGCCAGCAGTGAAGGGACCGGGTTGGGCTACACCTTC.